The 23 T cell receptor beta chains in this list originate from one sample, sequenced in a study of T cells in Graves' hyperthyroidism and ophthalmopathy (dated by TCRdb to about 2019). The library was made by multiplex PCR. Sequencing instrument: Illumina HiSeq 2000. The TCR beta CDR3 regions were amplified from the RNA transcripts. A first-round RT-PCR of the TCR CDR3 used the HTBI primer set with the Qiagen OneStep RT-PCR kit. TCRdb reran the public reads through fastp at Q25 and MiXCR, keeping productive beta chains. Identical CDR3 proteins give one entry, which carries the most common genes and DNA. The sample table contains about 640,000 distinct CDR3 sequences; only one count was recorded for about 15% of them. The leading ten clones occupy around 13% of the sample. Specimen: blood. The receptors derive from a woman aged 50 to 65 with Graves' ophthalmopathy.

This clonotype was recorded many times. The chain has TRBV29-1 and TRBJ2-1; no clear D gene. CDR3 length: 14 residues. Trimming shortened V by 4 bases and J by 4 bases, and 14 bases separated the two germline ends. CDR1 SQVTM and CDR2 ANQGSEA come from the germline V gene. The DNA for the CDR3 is TGCAGCGTTGTAGTTGTCAGAACTTACAATGAGCAGTTCTTC. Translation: CSVVVVRTYNEQFF.

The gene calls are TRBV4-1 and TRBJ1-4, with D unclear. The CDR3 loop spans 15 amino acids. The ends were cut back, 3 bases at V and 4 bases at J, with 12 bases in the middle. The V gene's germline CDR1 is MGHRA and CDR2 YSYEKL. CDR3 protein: CASSQAAQNNEKLFF. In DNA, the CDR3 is TGCGCCAGCAGCCAGGCTGCCCAGAATAATGAAAAACTGTTTTTT.

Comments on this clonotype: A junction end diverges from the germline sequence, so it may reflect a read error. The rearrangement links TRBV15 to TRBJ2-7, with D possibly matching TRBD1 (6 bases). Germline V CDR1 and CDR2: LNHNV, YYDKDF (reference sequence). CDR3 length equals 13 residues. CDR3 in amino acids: CATGRGQNYEQYF. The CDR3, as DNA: TGTGCCACCGGCAGAGGACAGAACTACGAGCAGTACTTC. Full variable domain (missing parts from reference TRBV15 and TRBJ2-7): DAMVIQNPRYQVTQFGKPVTLSCSQTLNHNVMYWYQQKSSQAPKLLFHYYDKDFNNEADTPDNFQSRRPNTSFCFLDIRSPGLGDTAMYLCATGRGQNYEQYFGPGTRLTVT.

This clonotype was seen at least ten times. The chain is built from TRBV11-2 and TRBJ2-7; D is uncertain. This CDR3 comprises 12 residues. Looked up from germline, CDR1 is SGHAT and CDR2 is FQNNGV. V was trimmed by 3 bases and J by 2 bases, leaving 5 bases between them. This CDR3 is CASSFSPYEQYF. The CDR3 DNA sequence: TGTGCCAGCAGCTTTTCTCCCTACGAGCAGTACTTC. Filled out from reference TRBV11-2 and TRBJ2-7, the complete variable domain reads EAGVAQSPRYKIIEKRQSVAFWCNPISGHATLYWYQQILGQGPKLLIQFQNNGVVDDSQLPKDRFSAERLKGVDSTLKIQPAKLEDSAVYLCASSFSPYEQYFGPGTRLTVT.

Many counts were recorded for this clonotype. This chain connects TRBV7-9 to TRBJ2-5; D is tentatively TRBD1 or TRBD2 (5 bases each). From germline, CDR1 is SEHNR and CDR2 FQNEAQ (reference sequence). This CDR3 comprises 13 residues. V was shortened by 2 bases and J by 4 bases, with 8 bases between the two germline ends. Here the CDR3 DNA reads TGTGCCAGCAGCTTATCGGGGCCAGAGACCCAGTACTTC. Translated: CASSLSGPETQYF. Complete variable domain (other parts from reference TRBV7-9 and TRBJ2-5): DTGVSQNPRHKITKRGQNVTFRCDPISEHNRLYWYRQTLGQGPEFLTYFQNEAQLEKSRLLSDRFSAERPKGSFSTLEIQRTEQGDSAMYLCASSLSGPETQYFGPGTRLLVL.

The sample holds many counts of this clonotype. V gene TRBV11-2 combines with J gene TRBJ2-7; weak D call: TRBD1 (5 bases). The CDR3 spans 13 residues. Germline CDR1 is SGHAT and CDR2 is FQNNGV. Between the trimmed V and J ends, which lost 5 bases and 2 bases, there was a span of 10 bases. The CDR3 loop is CASSPTVTYEQYF. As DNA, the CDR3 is TGTGCCAGCAGCCCGACAGTTACCTACGAGCAGTACTTC.

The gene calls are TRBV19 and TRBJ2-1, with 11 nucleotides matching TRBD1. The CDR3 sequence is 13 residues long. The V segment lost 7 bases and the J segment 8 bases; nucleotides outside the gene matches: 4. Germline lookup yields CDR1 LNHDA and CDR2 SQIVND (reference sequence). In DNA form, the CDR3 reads TGTGCCAGTACCCAGGGACAGGGGGATGAGCAGTTCTTC. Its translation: CASTQGQGDEQFF.

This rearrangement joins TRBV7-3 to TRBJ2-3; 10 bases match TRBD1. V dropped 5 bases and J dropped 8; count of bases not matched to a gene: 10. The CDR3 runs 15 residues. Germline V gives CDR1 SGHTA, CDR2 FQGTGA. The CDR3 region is CASSLSGQGIGTQYF. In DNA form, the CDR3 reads TGTGCCAGCAGCCTGTCGGGACAGGGGATAGGTACGCAGTATTTT.

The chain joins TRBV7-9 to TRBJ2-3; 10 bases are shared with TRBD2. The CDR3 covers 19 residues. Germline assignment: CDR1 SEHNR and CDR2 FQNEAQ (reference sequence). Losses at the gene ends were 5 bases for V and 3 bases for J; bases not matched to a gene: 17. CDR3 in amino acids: CASSPRRKEREGNTDTQYF. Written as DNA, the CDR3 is TGTGCCAGCAGCCCGAGAAGGAAGGAGCGGGAGGGGAATACAGATACGCAGTATTTT.

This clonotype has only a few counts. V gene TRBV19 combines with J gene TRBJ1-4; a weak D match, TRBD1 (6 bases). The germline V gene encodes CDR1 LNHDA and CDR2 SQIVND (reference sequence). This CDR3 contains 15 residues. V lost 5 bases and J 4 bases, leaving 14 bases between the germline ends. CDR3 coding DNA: TGTGCCAGTAGTCTGAGGGACATGAATAATGAAAAACTGTTTTTT. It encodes CASSLRDMNNEKLFF.

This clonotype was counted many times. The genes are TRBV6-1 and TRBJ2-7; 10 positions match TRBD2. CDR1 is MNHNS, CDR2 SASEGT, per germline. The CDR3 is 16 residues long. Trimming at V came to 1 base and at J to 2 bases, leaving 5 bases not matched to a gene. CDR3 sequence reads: CASSEVLAGATYEQYF. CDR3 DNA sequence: TGTGCCAGCAGTGAAGTCCTAGCGGGAGCCACCTACGAGCAGTACTTC.

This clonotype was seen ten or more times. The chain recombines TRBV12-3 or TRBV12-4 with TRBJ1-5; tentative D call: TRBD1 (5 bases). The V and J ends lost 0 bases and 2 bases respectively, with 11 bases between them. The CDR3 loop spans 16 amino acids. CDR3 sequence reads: CASSLAGGNGNQPQHF. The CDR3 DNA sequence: TGTGCCAGCAGTTTAGCGGGGGGGAATGGCAATCAGCCCCAGCATTTT.

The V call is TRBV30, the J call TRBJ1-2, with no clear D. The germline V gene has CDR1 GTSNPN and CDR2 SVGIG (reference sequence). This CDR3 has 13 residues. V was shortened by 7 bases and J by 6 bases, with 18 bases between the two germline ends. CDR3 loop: CASTIESQNGYTF. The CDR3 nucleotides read TGTGCCTCCACGATAGAGTCTCAGAATGGCTACACCTTC. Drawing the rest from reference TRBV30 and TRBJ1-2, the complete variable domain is SQTIHQWPATLVQPVGSPLSLECTVEGTSNPNLYWYRQAAGRGLQLLFYSVGIGQISSEVPQNLSASRPQDRQFILSSKKLLLSDSGFYLCASTIESQNGYTFGSGTRLTVV.

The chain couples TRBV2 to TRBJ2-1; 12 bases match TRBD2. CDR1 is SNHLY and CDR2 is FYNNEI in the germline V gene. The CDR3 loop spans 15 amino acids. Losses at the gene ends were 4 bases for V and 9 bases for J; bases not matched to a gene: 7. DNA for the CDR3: TGTGCCAGCAGTGCGAGACTAGCGGGGGAAAGTGAGCAGTTCTTC. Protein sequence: CASSARLAGESEQFF.

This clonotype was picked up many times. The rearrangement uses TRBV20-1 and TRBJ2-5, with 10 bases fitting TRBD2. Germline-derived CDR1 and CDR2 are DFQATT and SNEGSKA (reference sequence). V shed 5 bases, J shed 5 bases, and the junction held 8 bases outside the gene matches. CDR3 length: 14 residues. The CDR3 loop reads CSAASFSGRETQYF. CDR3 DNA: TGCAGTGCTGCTAGTTTTAGCGGGAGGGAGACCCAGTACTTC.

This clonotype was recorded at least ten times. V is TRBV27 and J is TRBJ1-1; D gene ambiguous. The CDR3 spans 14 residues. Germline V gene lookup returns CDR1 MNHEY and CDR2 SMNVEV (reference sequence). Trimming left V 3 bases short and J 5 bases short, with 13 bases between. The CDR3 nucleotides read TGTGCCAGCAGTTTCCGGGGTACGGTTACTGAAGCTTTCTTT. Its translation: CASSFRGTVTEAFF.

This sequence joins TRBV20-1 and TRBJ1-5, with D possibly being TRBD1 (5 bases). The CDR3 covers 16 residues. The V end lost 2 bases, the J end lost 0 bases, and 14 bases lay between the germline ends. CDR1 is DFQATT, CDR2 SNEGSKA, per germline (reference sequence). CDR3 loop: CSARTGGPNSNQPQHF. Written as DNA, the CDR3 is TGCAGTGCTAGAACGGGGGGACCTAATAGCAATCAGCCCCAGCATTTT.

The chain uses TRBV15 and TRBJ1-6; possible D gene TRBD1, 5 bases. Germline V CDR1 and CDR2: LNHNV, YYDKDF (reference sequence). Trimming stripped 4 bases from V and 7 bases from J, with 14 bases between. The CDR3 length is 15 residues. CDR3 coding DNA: TGTGCCACCAGCACAGCCAGGGTTGGCAATTCACCCCTCCACTTT. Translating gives CATSTARVGNSPLHF.

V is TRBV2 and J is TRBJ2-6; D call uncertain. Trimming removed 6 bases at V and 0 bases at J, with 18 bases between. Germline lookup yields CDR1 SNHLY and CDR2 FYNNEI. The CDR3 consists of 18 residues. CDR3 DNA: TGTGCCAGCAGCTTAGTAGACCAGACGGGCTCTGGGGCCAACGTCCTGACTTTC. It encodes CASSLVDQTGSGANVLTF.

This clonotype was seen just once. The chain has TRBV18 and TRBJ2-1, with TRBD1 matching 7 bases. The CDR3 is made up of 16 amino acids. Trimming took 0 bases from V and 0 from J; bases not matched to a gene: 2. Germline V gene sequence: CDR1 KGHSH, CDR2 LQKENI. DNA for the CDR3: TGTGCCAGCTCACCACCCCGGGACAGCTCCTACAATGAGCAGTTCTTC. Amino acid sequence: CASSPPRDSSYNEQFF.

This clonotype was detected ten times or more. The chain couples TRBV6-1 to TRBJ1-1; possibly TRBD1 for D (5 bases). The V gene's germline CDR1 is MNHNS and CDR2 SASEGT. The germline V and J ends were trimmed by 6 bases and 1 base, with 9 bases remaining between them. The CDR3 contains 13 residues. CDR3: CASRTGRNTEAFF. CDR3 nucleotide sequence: TGTGCCAGCAGAACAGGACGGAACACTGAAGCTTTCTTT.

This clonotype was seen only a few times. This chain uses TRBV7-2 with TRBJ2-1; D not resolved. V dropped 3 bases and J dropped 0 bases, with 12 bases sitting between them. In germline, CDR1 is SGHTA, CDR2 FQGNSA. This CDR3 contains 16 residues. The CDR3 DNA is TGTGCCAGCAGCTTTGGCAACCCTGGCTCCTACAATGAGCAGTTCTTC. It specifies CASSFGNPGSYNEQFF.

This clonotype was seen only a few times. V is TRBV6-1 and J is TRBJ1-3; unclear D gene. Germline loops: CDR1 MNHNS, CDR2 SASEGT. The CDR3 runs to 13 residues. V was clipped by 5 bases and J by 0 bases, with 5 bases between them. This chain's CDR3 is CASSTHSGNTIYF. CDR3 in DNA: TGTGCCAGCAGTACTCACTCTGGAAACACCATATATTTT.